The rows below give T cell receptor beta chains drawn from one sample of a study of blood T cell repertoires in COVID-19. Assay used: immunoSEQ multiplex PCR; TCRdb lists only in-frame clones, some missing. Of tens of thousands of clones in the sample, roughly 87% were seen once. The sequenced material came from peripheral blood. The receptors were sampled from a human donor in a cohort sampled during active COVID-19. The donor label of this sample is uncertain. The CDR3 runs from the conserved cysteine through the conserved F or W. The order of the fields is clone size, V gene, D gene, J gene, CDR3 protein, CDR3 DNA. D genes are given only for firm matches. Size is stated for part of the rows, as once, few or many counts, or as a class when the clone is expanded.

abundance: NA; v_gene: TRBV5-1; d_gene: NA; j_gene: TRBJ1-1; CDR3aa: CASSPATGNTEAFF; CDR3nt: TGCGCCAGCAGTCCAGCGACAGGGAACACTGAAGCTTTCTTT
abundance: NA; v_gene: TRBV27; d_gene: TRBD1; j_gene: TRBJ1-4; CDR3aa: CASTLRGTGGRRSDEKLFF; CDR3nt: TGTGCCAGCACCCTACGAGGGACAGGGGGGAGGAGAAGCGATGAAAAACTGTTTTTT
abundance: NA; v_gene: TRBV7-2; d_gene: NA; j_gene: TRBJ2-6; CDR3aa: CASRSAAGANVLTF; CDR3nt: TGTGCCAGCAGGAGCGCAGCTGGGGCCAACGTCCTGACTTTC
abundance: NA; v_gene: TRBV5-4; d_gene: TRBD1; j_gene: TRBJ1-1; CDR3aa: CASSSSQGATEAFF; CDR3nt: TGTGCCAGCAGCTCCTCACAGGGGGCTACTGAAGCTTTCTTT
abundance: NA; v_gene: TRBV28; d_gene: TRBD1; j_gene: TRBJ1-5; CDR3aa: CASSTTGTGVQPQHF; CDR3nt: TGTGCCAGCAGTACGACCGGGACAGGGGTACAGCCCCAGCATTTT
abundance: NA; v_gene: TRBV29-1; d_gene: TRBD2; j_gene: TRBJ2-1; CDR3aa: CSVVILAGVYNEQFF; CDR3nt: TGCAGCGTTGTAATACTAGCGGGGGTTTACAATGAGCAGTTCTTC
abundance: NA; v_gene: TRBV12-3/TRBV12-4; d_gene: NA; j_gene: TRBJ2-7; CDR3aa: CASSSGYEQYF; CDR3nt: TGTGCCAGCAGTTCGGGCTACGAGCAGTACTTC
abundance: NA; v_gene: TRBV5-5; d_gene: NA; j_gene: TRBJ1-3; CDR3aa: CASSEGHRNTIYF; CDR3nt: TGTGCCAGCAGCGAGGGACACAGAAACACCATATATTTT
abundance: NA; v_gene: TRBV6-4; d_gene: NA; j_gene: TRBJ2-3; CDR3aa: CASSRGPGDTQYF; CDR3nt: TGTGCCAGCAGTAGAGGGCCAGGAGATACGCAGTATTTT
abundance: NA; v_gene: TRBV7-8; d_gene: TRBD1; j_gene: TRBJ1-3; CDR3aa: CASSRQGVARNTIYF; CDR3nt: TGTGCCAGCAGTAGACAGGGGGTTGCCCGTAACACCATATATTTT
abundance: few; v_gene: TRBV18; d_gene: NA; j_gene: TRBJ1-1; CDR3aa: CASSTFKMNTEAFF; CDR3nt: TGTGCCAGCTCAACTTTCAAAATGAACACTGAAGCTTTCTTT
abundance: NA; v_gene: TRBV7-2; d_gene: TRBD1; j_gene: TRBJ2-2; CDR3aa: CASSLNILWTGVNTGELFF; CDR3nt: TGTGCCAGCAGCCTGAATATATTGTGGACAGGGGTTAACACCGGGGAGCTGTTTTTT
abundance: NA; v_gene: TRBV5-4; d_gene: TRBD2; j_gene: TRBJ2-3; CDR3aa: CASSFSGGLDTQYF; CDR3nt: TGTGCCAGCAGCTTTTCGGGGGGGCTCGATACGCAGTATTTT
abundance: NA; v_gene: TRBV6-2/TRBV6-3; d_gene: TRBD1; j_gene: TRBJ1-4; CDR3aa: CASSYSGTGEKLFF; CDR3nt: TGTGCCAGCAGTTACTCGGGGACAGGGGAAAAACTGTTTTTT
abundance: NA; v_gene: TRBV6-5; d_gene: TRBD1; j_gene: TRBJ1-3; CDR3aa: CASSRGQSGNTIYF; CDR3nt: TGTGCCAGCAGTAGGGGACAGTCTGGAAACACCATATATTTT
abundance: NA; v_gene: TRBV9; d_gene: TRBD1; j_gene: TRBJ1-3; CDR3aa: CASSAQDRKNTIYF; CDR3nt: TGTGCCAGCAGCGCCCAGGACAGGAAAAACACCATATATTTT
abundance: NA; v_gene: TRBV5-6; d_gene: TRBD2; j_gene: TRBJ2-2; CDR3aa: CASSLAINSGGTNTGELFF; CDR3nt: TGTGCCAGCAGCTTGGCCATTAATAGCGGGGGTACGAACACCGGGGAGCTGTTTTTT
abundance: NA; v_gene: TRBV7-9; d_gene: NA; j_gene: TRBJ2-1; CDR3aa: CASSPRLRAQGEQFF; CDR3nt: TGTGCCAGCAGCCCCCGGCTGAGGGCCCAAGGTGAGCAGTTCTTC
abundance: NA; v_gene: TRBV20-1; d_gene: TRBD1; j_gene: TRBJ1-1; CDR3aa: CSASWDRDTEAFF; CDR3nt: TGCAGTGCTAGTTGGGACAGAGACACTGAAGCTTTCTTT
abundance: NA; v_gene: TRBV19; d_gene: TRBD1; j_gene: TRBJ1-2; CDR3aa: CASRGKGTGVHYGYTF; CDR3nt: TGTGCCAGTAGGGGTAAAGGGACAGGGGTTCACTATGGCTACACCTTC
abundance: NA; v_gene: TRBV6-5; d_gene: TRBD1; j_gene: TRBJ2-7; CDR3aa: CASRETGGREQYF; CDR3nt: TGTGCCAGCAGGGAGACAGGGGGGCGAGAGCAGTACTTC
abundance: few; v_gene: TRBV5-1; d_gene: TRBD2; j_gene: TRBJ2-1; CDR3aa: CASSSSGGSYNEQFF; CDR3nt: TGCGCCAGCAGCTCTAGCGGGGGCTCCTACAATGAGCAGTTCTTC
abundance: NA; v_gene: TRBV10-3; d_gene: NA; j_gene: TRBJ2-3; CDR3aa: CATAAGVRDTQYF; CDR3nt: TGTGCCACCGCAGCAGGGGTACGAGATACGCAGTATTTT
abundance: NA; v_gene: TRBV4-1; d_gene: NA; j_gene: TRBJ2-3; CDR3aa: CASSPRVEITDTQYF; CDR3nt: TGCGCCAGCAGCCCCCGAGTAGAAATCACAGATACGCAGTATTTT
abundance: NA; v_gene: TRBV27; d_gene: NA; j_gene: TRBJ1-5; CDR3aa: CASSLNSRVGNQPQHF; CDR3nt: TGTGCCAGCAGTTTAAATTCCAGGGTCGGAAATCAGCCCCAGCATTTT
abundance: NA; v_gene: TRBV28; d_gene: TRBD1; j_gene: TRBJ2-7; CDR3aa: CASSFGAGGGEQYF; CDR3nt: TGTGCCAGCAGTTTCGGAGCAGGGGGCGGCGAGCAGTACTTC
abundance: NA; v_gene: TRBV4-3; d_gene: TRBD2; j_gene: TRBJ2-7; CDR3aa: CASRGRADYEQYF; CDR3nt: TGCGCCAGCCGAGGGAGGGCGGACTACGAGCAGTACTTC
abundance: NA; v_gene: TRBV28; d_gene: NA; j_gene: TRBJ1-5; CDR3aa: CASSQDRSDQPQHF; CDR3nt: TGTGCCAGCAGCCAGGACAGATCGGATCAGCCCCAGCATTTT
abundance: NA; v_gene: TRBV7-6; d_gene: NA; j_gene: TRBJ2-5; CDR3aa: CASSPGGGPGETQYF; CDR3nt: TGTGCCAGCAGCCCGGGCGGGGGCCCGGGGGAGACCCAGTACTTC
abundance: NA; v_gene: TRBV5-8; d_gene: NA; j_gene: TRBJ1-2; CDR3aa: CASSHTRANYGYTF; CDR3nt: TGTGCCAGCAGCCATACCAGGGCTAACTATGGCTACACCTTC
abundance: NA; v_gene: TRBV5-4; d_gene: NA; j_gene: TRBJ1-6; CDR3aa: CASSLGLGVNSPLHF; CDR3nt: TGTGCCAGCAGCTTGGGTTTAGGGGTAAATTCACCCCTCCACTTT
abundance: NA; v_gene: TRBV2; d_gene: TRBD2; j_gene: TRBJ2-7; CDR3aa: CASRQPGGGAFEQYF; CDR3nt: TGTGCCAGCAGACAACCTGGGGGAGGGGCCTTCGAGCAGTACTTC
abundance: NA; v_gene: TRBV19; d_gene: TRBD1; j_gene: TRBJ2-3; CDR3aa: CASSPGQGAGDTQYF; CDR3nt: TGTGCCAGTAGTCCCGGACAGGGGGCAGGCGATACGCAGTATTTT
abundance: few; v_gene: TRBV15; d_gene: TRBD1; j_gene: TRBJ1-1; CDR3aa: CATSKGQGVTEAFF; CDR3nt: TGTGCCACCAGCAAAGGACAGGGGGTCACTGAAGCTTTCTTT
abundance: NA; v_gene: TRBV10-3; d_gene: TRBD1; j_gene: TRBJ2-2; CDR3aa: CAISRTGGSTGELFF; CDR3nt: TGTGCCATCAGTCGGACAGGGGGCAGCACCGGGGAGCTGTTTTTT
abundance: once; v_gene: TRBV7-3; d_gene: TRBD1; j_gene: TRBJ1-6; CDR3aa: CASSHGTADNSPLHF; CDR3nt: TGTGCCAGCAGCCATGGGACAGCCGATAATTCACCCCTCCACTTT
abundance: NA; v_gene: TRBV4-3; d_gene: NA; j_gene: TRBJ2-1; CDR3aa: CASSQDLDRNEQFF; CDR3nt: TGCGCCAGCAGCCAAGATCTTGACAGGAATGAGCAGTTCTTC
abundance: NA; v_gene: TRBV6-1; d_gene: TRBD2; j_gene: TRBJ2-7; CDR3aa: CASKAGMGYEQYF; CDR3nt: TGTGCCAGCAAAGCGGGGATGGGCTACGAGCAGTACTTC
abundance: once; v_gene: TRBV25-1; d_gene: TRBD1; j_gene: TRBJ2-6; CDR3aa: CASSDPGQGNSGANVLTF; CDR3nt: TGTGCCAGCAGTGACCCGGGACAGGGGAACTCTGGGGCCAACGTCCTGACTTTC
abundance: NA; v_gene: TRBV2; d_gene: NA; j_gene: TRBJ2-7; CDR3aa: CASSSGSYEQYF; CDR3nt: TGTGCCAGCAGTTCCGGGTCCTACGAGCAGTACTTC
abundance: NA; v_gene: TRBV4-1; d_gene: NA; j_gene: TRBJ2-7; CDR3aa: CASSQEGRVHEQYF; CDR3nt: TGCGCCAGCAGCCAAGAAGGCAGGGTTCACGAGCAGTACTTC
abundance: NA; v_gene: TRBV5-6; d_gene: NA; j_gene: TRBJ1-2; CDR3aa: CASSLSDSLAIGYTF; CDR3nt: TGTGCCAGCAGCTTGTCCGACTCCCTGGCGATCGGCTACACCTTC
abundance: NA; v_gene: TRBV19; d_gene: TRBD1; j_gene: TRBJ1-5; CDR3aa: CASSPGTGIRLIYQPQHF; CDR3nt: TGTGCCAGTAGCCCCGGGACAGGGATTAGGTTAATTTATCAGCCCCAGCATTTT
abundance: once; v_gene: TRBV9; d_gene: TRBD1; j_gene: TRBJ1-1; CDR3aa: CASSVVTGGKGTEAFF; CDR3nt: TGTGCCAGCAGCGTAGTGACAGGGGGCAAGGGCACTGAAGCTTTCTTT
abundance: NA; v_gene: TRBV11-2; d_gene: NA; j_gene: TRBJ2-2; CDR3aa: CASSQTTNTGELFF; CDR3nt: TGTGCCAGCAGCCAAACTACTAACACCGGGGAGCTGTTTTTT
abundance: NA; v_gene: TRBV6-5; d_gene: NA; j_gene: TRBJ2-7; CDR3aa: CASSYSQGFREQYF; CDR3nt: TGTGCCAGCAGTTACTCGCAGGGGTTTAGAGAGCAGTACTTC
abundance: NA; v_gene: TRBV5-1; d_gene: NA; j_gene: TRBJ2-7; CDR3aa: CASSLGRGLASYEQYF; CDR3nt: TGCGCCAGCAGCTTGGGACGGGGTCTGGCGTCCTACGAGCAGTACTTC
abundance: NA; v_gene: TRBV20-1; d_gene: TRBD2; j_gene: TRBJ2-1; CDR3aa: CSASWTSGGSNEQFF; CDR3nt: TGCAGTGCTAGTTGGACTAGCGGGGGGAGTAATGAGCAGTTCTTC
abundance: NA; v_gene: TRBV4-1; d_gene: NA; j_gene: TRBJ2-3; CDR3aa: CASSQEGAGVGDTQYF; CDR3nt: TGCGCCAGCAGCCAAGAGGGGGCAGGGGTTGGGGATACGCAGTATTTT
abundance: once; v_gene: TRBV29-1; d_gene: TRBD2; j_gene: TRBJ2-5; CDR3aa: CSERLAGETQYF; CDR3nt: TGCAGCGAACGCCTAGCGGGAGAGACCCAGTACTTC
abundance: NA; v_gene: TRBV24-1; d_gene: NA; j_gene: TRBJ1-2; CDR3aa: CATSDSRWGEGFYGYTF; CDR3nt: TGTGCCACCAGTGACTCCCGCTGGGGGGAGGGATTCTATGGCTACACCTTC
abundance: once; v_gene: TRBV6-4; d_gene: NA; j_gene: TRBJ1-3; CDR3aa: CASSVEHGNTIYF; CDR3nt: TGTGCCAGCAGTGTGGAGCATGGAAACACCATATATTTT
abundance: NA; v_gene: TRBV28; d_gene: TRBD1; j_gene: TRBJ1-2; CDR3aa: CASNLLGGLDYGYTF; CDR3nt: TGTGCCAGCAACCTACTAGGGGGCCTCGACTATGGCTACACCTTC
abundance: NA; v_gene: TRBV5-8; d_gene: TRBD1; j_gene: TRBJ1-2; CDR3aa: CASSLPGTGGPLTDYGYTF; CDR3nt: TGTGCCAGCAGCTTGCCGGGGACAGGGGGGCCATTGACGGACTATGGCTACACCTTC
abundance: NA; v_gene: TRBV4-2; d_gene: TRBD2; j_gene: TRBJ2-7; CDR3aa: CASSQHRTSGTYEQYF; CDR3nt: TGTGCCAGCAGCCAACACCGGACTAGCGGGACCTACGAGCAGTACTTC
abundance: NA; v_gene: TRBV30; d_gene: TRBD2; j_gene: TRBJ2-1; CDR3aa: CAWSGLAGSYNEQFF; CDR3nt: TGTGCCTGGAGTGGACTAGCTGGATCCTACAATGAGCAGTTCTTC